This is a list of T cell receptor beta chains from one sample in a study of OX40 agonist ivuxolimab in advanced cancers. TCRdb's table, derived via immunoSEQ multiplex PCR, lists solely in-frame clones and lacks some. The repertoire holds 30,000 to 40,000 clones, with approximately 90% as singletons. The material was CD4+ or CD8+ T cells sorted from blood, obtained in a trial of the OX40 agonist ivuxolimab. These receptors were obtained from an adult with an advanced solid tumor such as melanoma, head and neck, liver or kidney cancer. Both conserved end residues are part of each CDR3.

16	TRBJ2-1	TRBV5-6	CASSLRVTGPYNEQFF
12	TRBJ1-1	TRBV6-5	CASSPSGTEAFF
13	TRBJ2-1	TRBV5-4	CASSWALGDEQFF
12	TRBJ2-1	TRBV7-9	CASSSPVDEQFF
18	TRBJ2-2	TRBV9	CASSVAISGDPNTGELFF
18	TRBJ1-1	TRBV15	CATSPVEGGAFLNTEAFF
13	TRBJ2-5	TRBV9	CASSPLAQETQYF
12	TRBJ2-7	TRBV29-1	CSVNAQGVEQYF
18	TRBJ2-4	TRBV5-1	CASSLIGAGSLAKNIQYF
15	TRBJ2-3	TRBV19	CASSIQFRATDTQYF
13	TRBJ1-1	TRBV7-9	CASSLGQGAETFF
13	TRBJ1-4	TRBV29-1	CSVLGQLNEKLFF
10	TRBJ1-2	TRBV29-1	CSVRDYGYTF
15	TRBJ2-1	TRBV19	CASSIAVPSYNEQFF
13	TRBJ2-7	TRBV28	CASSFPGLNEQYF
14	TRBJ2-7	TRBV7-9	CASSPTGFSGEQYF
16	TRBJ2-1	TRBV5-6	CASSGPGPSVYNEQFF
11	TRBJ2-7	TRBV2	CAIRDDYEQYF
15	TRBJ2-7	TRBV6-5	CASSYGDINLYEQYF
15	TRBJ2-1	TRBV19	CASSPQARFDNEQFF
14	TRBJ2-7	TRBV5-5	CASSYAGSQYEQYF
13	TRBJ1-2	TRBV5-1	CASSLQGSYGYTF
12	TRBJ2-4	TRBV7-2	CASSPPPNIQYF
17	TRBJ2-3	TRBV7-8	CASKLAGGLESTDTQYF
16	TRBJ2-1	TRBV5-1	CASSLSWTSGEDEQFF
15	TRBJ1-2	TRBV30	CAWSDLQEPDYGYTF
15	TRBJ2-1	TRBV6-5	CASSLGLAPYNEQFF
15	TRBJ2-5	TRBV2	CASSEFLLAVETQYF
13	TRBJ2-1	TRBV2	CASSEGSGYEQFF
15	TRBJ1-6	TRBV19	CASSPAGQGNSPLHF
14	TRBJ1-3	TRBV7-9	CASSLGGVGNTIYF
16	TRBJ1-4	TRBV28	CASMEYEGAPNEKLFF
19	TRBJ1-1	TRBV28	CAIQAGTARLGSLNTEAFF
14	TRBJ2-1	TRBV10-3	CAISDFEGLNEQFF
13	TRBJ2-5	TRBV27	CASSPGTVLTQYF
13	TRBJ2-7	TRBV28	CASSWDISYEQYF
14	TRBJ1-2	TRBV16	CASSRAGRETQGTF
11	TRBJ2-4	TRBV28	CASSFLDIQYF
14	TRBJ2-7	TRBV30	CAWSSFRRSYEQYF